This T cell receptor beta chain was sequenced for a study of beta chain features in type 1 diabetes. The CDR3 totals 15 residues. Study-wide results and limits: In every one of the four CD4+ subsets, TCRB CDR3s were moderately but significantly shorter in Type 1 diabetes patients.

This clone was seen a few times. Antigen specificity is unknown. Since all of the isolated RNA was reverse transcribed, expressed TCRB transcripts were what got sequenced. The table came from immunoSEQ multiplex PCR; TCRdb's copy has only in-frame clones and leaves some out. The sample lists about 240,000 clones; approximately 15% were seen once. The chain links TRBV21-1 to TRBJ2-5; TRBD2 reflects the table's D call only, with no check against the DNA. TRBV21-1 is marked as a pseudogene. This TCR was sampled from a man aged 25-45 years with type 1 diabetes. The source material was naive CD4+ T cells from blood. The CDR3 DNA reads as TGTGCCAGCAGCAAAGCGTCGGGAGGGGGAGAGACCCAGTACTTC. This gives the protein CASSKASGGGETQYF.